This is a list of T cell receptor beta chains from one sample in a study of cytotoxic CD8 clonotypes in ibrutinib-treated CLL. Measured with immunoSEQ multiplex PCR; TCRdb has only the in-frame clones, and not every one. Of some 200,000 clones listed, about two thirds are singletons. Sequenced material: PBMCs, taken after 24 months of ibrutinib treatment. These receptor sequences come from a human donor with chronic lymphocytic leukemia. The conserved cysteine and the conserved F or W are not part of the CDR3 here. The order of the fields is CDR3 length, V gene, CDR3 protein.

13 TRBV13 ASRLAGPNTGELF
11 TRBV27 ASRISESYEQY
14 TRBV4-3 ASSQDIAGGSYEQY
11 TRBV30 AWRGGEGQPQH
12 TRBV9 ASSEGTGQQPQH
10 TRBV13 ASSLQNEKLF
12 TRBV6-6 ASKAGQGSYEQY
11 TRBV5-4 ASSLGDNYEQY
13 TRBV5-1 ASSLSPEGAPEQY
11 TRBV7-2 ASSLRDGYEQY
13 TRBV9 ASSVELAAYNEQF
11 TRBV10-3 AISGLENNEQF
13 TRBV18 ASSLQGWGNTEAF
13 TRBV5-1 ASSPGRGSYNEQF
13 TRBV9 ASSATGQAGEKLF
14 TRBV4-2 ASSQVQGAKNTEAF
13 TRBV27 ASSLFGGSYNEQF
11 TRBV11-3 ASSLRLTDTQY
12 TRBV6-5 ASSSTARGAEAF
14 TRBV7-8 ASSSLGGQINQPQH
12 TRBV7-8 ASSLLGAGTEAF
11 TRBV10-3 AVTSGSYNEQF
10 TRBV5-6 ASSLARTLTF
13 TRBV28 ASRISGGARETQY
11 TRBV18 ASSPQDSYGYT
11 TRBV5-4 ASSRDSWDEQF
12 TRBV18 ASSPGGARYEQY
13 TRBV9 ASSVVQGPYNEQF
13 TRBV11-2 ASRNNRGWNTEAF
12 TRBV21-1 ASSIWESTDTQY
14 TRBV18 ASSPRVGSRDNEQF
13 TRBV12-5 ASGLKTLNSYEQY
12 TRBV7-9 ASSLWHRKETQY
12 TRBV13 ASSLDPLGREQF
14 TRBV5-1 ASSPALSSGRDEQF
12 TRBV4-2 ASSQDPRGSGYT
13 TRBV7-4 ASSSFKREGDEQY
14 TRBV7-3 ASSLIAGVSYNEQF
11 TRBV9 ASSVSSGQPQH
17 TRBV19 ASSIDSSGQGGSYNEQF
14 TRBV5-6 ASSKRLAGDTDTQY
13 TRBV15 ATSRAGKNIGELF
11 TRBV11-2 ASSLWGQSEAF
9 TRBV10-2 ASKRGYEQY
12 TRBV10-3 AISDDMEYQPQH
13 TRBV7-2 ASSLKIAGTYEQY
17 TRBV15 ATSRSWGPGKIGNQPQH
14 TRBV10-1 ASSELRHASSYEQY
14 TRBV29-1 SVGPSGRASTGELF
12 TRBV5-6 ASSLIMNTGELF
15 TRBV15 ATSRTYRDRVNQPQH
11 TRBV7-7 ASSLDPNTEAF
11 TRBV30 AWSRDMDGELF